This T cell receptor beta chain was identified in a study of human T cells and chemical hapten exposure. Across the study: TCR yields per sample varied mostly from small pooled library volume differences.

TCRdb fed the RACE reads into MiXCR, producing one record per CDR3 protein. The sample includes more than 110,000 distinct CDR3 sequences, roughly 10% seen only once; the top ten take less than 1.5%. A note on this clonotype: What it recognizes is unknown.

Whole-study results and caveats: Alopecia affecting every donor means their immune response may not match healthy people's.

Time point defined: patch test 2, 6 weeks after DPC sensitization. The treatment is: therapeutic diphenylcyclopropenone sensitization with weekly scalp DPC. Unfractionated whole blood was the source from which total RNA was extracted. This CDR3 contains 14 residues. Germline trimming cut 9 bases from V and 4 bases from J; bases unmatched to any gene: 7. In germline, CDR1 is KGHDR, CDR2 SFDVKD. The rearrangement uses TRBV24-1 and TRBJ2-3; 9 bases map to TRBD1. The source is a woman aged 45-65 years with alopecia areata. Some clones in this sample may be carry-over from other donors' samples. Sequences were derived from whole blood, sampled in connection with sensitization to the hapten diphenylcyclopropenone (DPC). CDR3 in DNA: TGTGCCACCCGGGACAGGGTCCCTTCAGATACGCAGTATTTT. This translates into CATRDRVPSDTQYF.